The 6 T cell receptor beta chains presented below share a single source sample, sequenced in a study of OX40 agonist ivuxolimab in advanced cancers. The protocol was immunoSEQ multiplex PCR, while the TCRdb copy is restricted to in-frame clones and leaves out a portion. The sample includes around 68,000 clones, more than 85% of them seen just once. The sample in question was CD4+ or CD8+ T cells sorted from blood, obtained in a trial of the OX40 agonist ivuxolimab. These receptors all come from an adult with an advanced solid tumor such as melanoma, head and neck, liver or kidney cancer.

CDR3 sequence (DNA): TGTGCCAGCAGATCCGGGACACCCTCCTACGAGCAGTACTTC. Its protein product is CASRSGTPSYEQYF. The V gene is TRBV28, the J gene TRBJ2-7, with D possibly being TRBD1 (6 bases). This CDR3 spans 14 amino acids. V was shortened by 6 bases and J by 0 bases, with 12 bases between the two germline ends. CDR1 and CDR2 from the germline V gene are MDHEN and SYDVKM. The full variable domain, rest sourced from reference TRBV28 and TRBJ2-7, is DVKVTQSSRYLVKRTGEKVFLECVQDMDHENMFWYRQDPGLGLRLIYFSYDVKMKEKGDIPEGYSVSREKKERFSLILESASTNQTSMYLCASRSGTPSYEQYFGPGTRLTVT.

Details on this clone: At one end, the junction sequence differs from germline, possibly due to a read error. The chain recombines TRBV12-5 with TRBJ2-7; 8 nucleotides line up with TRBD2. Germline CDR1 reads LGHNT; CDR2 reads FRNRAP. The CDR3 covers 12 residues. The CDR3 reads CASGLFCGGNLF. CDR3 sequence (DNA): TGTGCTAGTGGTTTGTTCTGCGGGGGGAACCTCTTC.

Of note for this clone: A junction boundary mismatches the germline segment, possibly from a read error. V usage is TRBV2 and J usage is TRBJ1-1; D call uncertain. The CDR3 sequence is 16 residues long. Germline values: CDR1 SNHLY, CDR2 FYNNEI. The CDR3 region is CASSLLQRAINTEASF. The CDR3 nucleotides read TGTGCCAGCAGTCTCCTCCAGAGGGCTATTAACACTGAAGCTTCCTTT. The full variable domain, in which reference TRBV2 and TRBJ1-1 provide the parts outside the CDR3, is EPEVTQTPSHQVTQMGQEVILRCVPISNHLYFYWYRQILGQKVEFLVSFYNNEISEKSEIFDDQFSVERPDGSNFTLKIRSTKLEDSAMYFCASSLLQRAINTEASFGQGTRLTVV.

This rearrangement joins TRBV5-1 to TRBJ2-7, with 7 nucleotides matching TRBD1. The CDR3 spans 15 residues. In germline, CDR1 is SGHRS, CDR2 YFSETQ. Trimming cost V 5 bases and J 2 bases; bases outside gene matches: 10. The CDR3 reads CASRYLRDRAYEQYF. Here the CDR3 DNA reads TGCGCCAGCAGATATCTCCGGGACAGAGCCTACGAGCAGTACTTC. Based on the CDR3 plus reference TRBV5-1 and TRBJ2-7, the full variable domain is KAGVTQTPRYLIKTRGQQVTLSCSPISGHRSVSWYQQTPGQGLQFLFEYFSETQRNKGNFPGRFSGRQFSNSRSEMNVSTLELGDSALYLCASRYLRDRAYEQYFGPGTRLTVT.

The chain links TRBV30 to TRBJ1-2, with 8 positions matching TRBD1. The germline CDR1 and CDR2 sequences are GTSNPN and SVGIG (reference sequence). J lost 8 bases, V lost 3 bases, and 8 bases had no gene match. This CDR3 contains 13 residues. Here the CDR3 reads CAWSSQGAQGYTF. The CDR3 coding sequence is TGTGCCTGGAGCTCCCAGGGGGCGCAGGGCTACACCTTC. Together with reference TRBV30 and TRBJ1-2, the CDR3 gives the full variable domain: SQTIHQWPATLVQPVGSPLSLECTVEGTSNPNLYWYRQAAGRGLQLLFYSVGIGQISSEVPQNLSASRPQDRQFILSSKKLLLSDSGFYLCAWSSQGAQGYTFGSGTRLTVV.

The gene calls are TRBV5-1 and TRBJ1-1; tentative D call: TRBD1 (5 bases). This CDR3 contains 15 residues. V was shortened by 0 bases and J by 7 bases, with 16 bases between the two germline ends. Per germline, CDR1 SGHRS and CDR2 YFSETQ. CDR3 DNA: TGCGCCAGCAGCTTGGATGCAGGGTATGGGGGTGAAGCTTTCTTT. It codes for CASSLDAGYGGEAFF.